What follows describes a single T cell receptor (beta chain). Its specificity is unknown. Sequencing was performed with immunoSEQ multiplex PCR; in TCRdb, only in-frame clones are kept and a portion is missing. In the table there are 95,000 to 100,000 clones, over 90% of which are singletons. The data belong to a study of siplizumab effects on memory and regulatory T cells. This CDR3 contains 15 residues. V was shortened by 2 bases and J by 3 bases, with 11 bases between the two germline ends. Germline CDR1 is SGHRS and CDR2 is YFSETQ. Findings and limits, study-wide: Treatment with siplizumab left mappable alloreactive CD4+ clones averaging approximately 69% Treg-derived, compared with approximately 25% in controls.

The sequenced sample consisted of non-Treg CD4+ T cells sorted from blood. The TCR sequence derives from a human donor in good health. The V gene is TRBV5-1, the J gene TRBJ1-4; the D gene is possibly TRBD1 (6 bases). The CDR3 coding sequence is TGCGCCAGCAGCTTAACAGGGCCGGCTAATGAAAAACTGTTTTTT. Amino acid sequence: CASSLTGPANEKLFF.